Presented here are 6 T cell receptor beta chains from one specimen sequenced in a study of blood T cell repertoires in COVID-19. Sequencing was performed with immunoSEQ multiplex PCR; in TCRdb, only in-frame clones are kept and a portion is missing. The table includes hundreds of thousands of clones, around 90% detected once. Specimen: peripheral blood. The receptors stem from a man aged 35 to 55 with acute or convalescent COVID-19.

The rearrangement links TRBV27 to TRBJ2-2, with a possible D match to TRBD1 (6 bases). This CDR3 is 14 amino acids long. V was cut by 5 bases and J by 3 bases, with 10 bases left in between. Germline V gives CDR1 MNHEY, CDR2 SMNVEV (reference sequence). The CDR3 protein is CASSPGTHTGELFF. CDR3 bases: TGTGCCAGCAGTCCGGGGACACACACCGGGGAGCTGTTTTTT.

Here the CDR3 DNA reads TGTGCCAGCAGTCCACTGACAGGGGTGGGCCAAGAGACCCAGTACTTC. Translated: CASSPLTGVGQETQYF. V usage is TRBV28 and J usage is TRBJ2-5; 8 nucleotides align to TRBD1. The germline gives CDR1 MDHEN, CDR2 SYDVKM. V was clipped by 5 bases and J by 1 base; unmatched bases: 9. The CDR3 is 16 amino acids.

This chain uses TRBV4-2 with TRBJ2-7, with D unresolved. V shed 1 base and J shed 4 bases, with 8 bases lying between them. The V gene's germline CDR1 is LGHNA and CDR2 YNFKEQ. This CDR3 is 13 amino acids long. CDR3 in DNA: TGTGCCAGCAGCCAAGGGCTGGCATACGAGCAGTACTTC. Its protein product is CASSQGLAYEQYF.

The chain employs TRBV27 and TRBJ2-3; tentatively, D is TRBD1 (6 bases). This CDR3 contains 15 residues. CDR1 and CDR2 from the germline V gene are MNHEY and SMNVEV (reference sequence). V shed 4 bases and J shed 0 bases, with 11 bases lying between them. The chain's CDR3 is CASSSSRGSTDTQYF. CDR3 sequence (DNA): TGTGCCAGCAGTTCTTCCAGGGGAAGCACAGATACGCAGTATTTT.

This sequence joins TRBV6-5 and TRBJ1-4, with unresolved D. The CDR3 spans 13 residues. In germline, CDR1 is MNHEY, CDR2 SVGAGI. V was cut by 10 bases and J by 2 bases, with 11 bases left in between. The CDR3 loop is CATGSHTNEKLFF. The CDR3 region has the DNA TGTGCCACTGGGAGCCACACTAATGAAAAACTGTTTTTT.

This clone came up once. V and J are TRBV7-3 and TRBJ2-1, with D possibly being TRBD1 (6 bases). V lost 3 bases and J 8 bases, leaving 14 bases between the germline ends. From germline, CDR1 is SGHTA and CDR2 FQGTGA. This CDR3 is built from 14 residues. This chain's CDR3 is CASSLGAGMYEQFF. The CDR3 coding sequence is TGTGCCAGCAGCTTGGGGGCAGGGATGTATGAGCAGTTCTTC.